This T cell receptor (beta chain) was captured in a study of control samples from healthy donors and cancer patients. Here immunoSEQ multiplex PCR was the method, and the copy in TCRdb shows in-frame clones only, minus some. The sample includes about 120,000 clones, over 90% of them seen just once. Trimming pared 6 bases from V and 0 bases from J, leaving 9 bases between. This CDR3 has 14 amino acids. Germline CDR1 reads MDHEN; CDR2 reads SYDVKM. This receptor was obtained from a man aged 30-40 years in good health. V gene TRBV28 combines with J gene TRBJ1-5; D is perhaps TRBD1 (6 bases). The source material was blood. CDR3: CASSQGGSNQPQHF. The CDR3 nucleotides read TGTGCCAGCAGCCAAGGGGGTAGCAATCAGCCCCAGCATTTT.